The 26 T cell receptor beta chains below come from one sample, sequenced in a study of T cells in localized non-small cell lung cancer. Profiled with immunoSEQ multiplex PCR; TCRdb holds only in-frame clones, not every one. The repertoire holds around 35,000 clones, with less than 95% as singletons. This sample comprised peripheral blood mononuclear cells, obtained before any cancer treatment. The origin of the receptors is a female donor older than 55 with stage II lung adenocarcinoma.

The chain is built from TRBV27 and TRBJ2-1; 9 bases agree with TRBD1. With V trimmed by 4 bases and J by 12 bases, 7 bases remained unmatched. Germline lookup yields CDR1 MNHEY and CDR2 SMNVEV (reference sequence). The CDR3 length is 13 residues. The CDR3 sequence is CASSSLTGGVQFF. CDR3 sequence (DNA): TGTGCCAGCAGTTCTCTTACAGGGGGCGTGCAGTTCTTC.

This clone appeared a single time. CDR3 nucleotides: TGTGCCAGCAGCGAGCGCCCCGGGACTAGCAATCAGCCCCAGCATTTT. Translating it yields CASSERPGTSNQPQHF. V usage is TRBV5-4 and J usage is TRBJ1-5; D might be TRBD1 (5 bases). Trimming removed 4 bases from V and 0 bases from J, with 14 bases in between. Per germline, CDR1 SGHNT and CDR2 YYREEE (reference sequence). The CDR3 consists of 16 residues.

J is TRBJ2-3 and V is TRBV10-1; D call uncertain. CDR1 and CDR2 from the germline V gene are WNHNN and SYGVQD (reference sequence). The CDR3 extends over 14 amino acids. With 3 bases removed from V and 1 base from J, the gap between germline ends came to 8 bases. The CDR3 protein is CASSDFQGTDTQYF. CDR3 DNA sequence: TGCGCCAGCAGTGATTTTCAGGGCACAGATACGCAGTATTTT.

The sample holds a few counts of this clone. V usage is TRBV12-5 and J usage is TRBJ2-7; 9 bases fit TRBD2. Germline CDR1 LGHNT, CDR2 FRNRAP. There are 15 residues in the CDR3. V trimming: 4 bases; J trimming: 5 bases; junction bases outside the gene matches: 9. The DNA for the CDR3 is TGTGCTAGTGGTTATCAGCGGGGGGCGATCAACGAGCAGTACTTC. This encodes CASGYQRGAINEQYF.

The CDR3 spells CASSEAGGGAYYF. DNA of the CDR3: TGTGCCAGCAGTGAAGCGGGAGGGGGCGCTTACTATTTT. J is TRBJ1-3 and V is TRBV2; the match to TRBD1 covers 7 bases. The CDR3 has 13 amino acids. The V segment lost 0 bases and the J segment 16 bases; nucleotides outside the gene matches: 9. Germline lookup yields CDR1 SNHLY and CDR2 FYNNEI.

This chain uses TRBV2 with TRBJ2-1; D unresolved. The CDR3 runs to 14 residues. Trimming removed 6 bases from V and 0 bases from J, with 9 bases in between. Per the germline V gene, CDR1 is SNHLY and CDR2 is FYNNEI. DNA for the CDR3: TGTGCCAGCAGGCAACACAGCTCCTACAATGAGCAGTTCTTC. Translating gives CASRQHSSYNEQFF.

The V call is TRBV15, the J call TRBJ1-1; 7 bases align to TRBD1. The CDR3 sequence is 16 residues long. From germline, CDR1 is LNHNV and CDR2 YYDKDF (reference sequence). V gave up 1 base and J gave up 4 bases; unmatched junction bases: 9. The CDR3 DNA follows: TGTGCCACCAGCAGAGTGGGAGGGGGCGCGGGCACTGAAGCTTTCTTT. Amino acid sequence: CATSRVGGGAGTEAFF.

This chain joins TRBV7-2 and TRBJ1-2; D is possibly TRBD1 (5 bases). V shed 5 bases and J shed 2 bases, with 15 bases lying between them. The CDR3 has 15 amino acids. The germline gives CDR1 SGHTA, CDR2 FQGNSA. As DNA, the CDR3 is TGTGCCAGCAGCCTTCCTTGGGGGGACAACTATGGCTACACCTTC. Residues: CASSLPWGDNYGYTF.

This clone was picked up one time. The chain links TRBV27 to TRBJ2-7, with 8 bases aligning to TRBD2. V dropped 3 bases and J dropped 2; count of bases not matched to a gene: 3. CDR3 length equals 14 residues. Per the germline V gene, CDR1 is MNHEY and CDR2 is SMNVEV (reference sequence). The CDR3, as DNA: TGTGCCAGCAGTTTTTCGGGACTAGCCTACGAGCAGTACTTC. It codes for CASSFSGLAYEQYF.

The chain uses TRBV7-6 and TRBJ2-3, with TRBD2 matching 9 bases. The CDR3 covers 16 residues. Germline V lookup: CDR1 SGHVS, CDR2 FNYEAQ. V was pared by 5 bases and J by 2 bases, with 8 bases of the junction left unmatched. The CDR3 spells CASSLFSGGNTDTQYF. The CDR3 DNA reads TGTGCCAGCAGCCTCTTTAGCGGGGGCAACACAGATACGCAGTATTTT.

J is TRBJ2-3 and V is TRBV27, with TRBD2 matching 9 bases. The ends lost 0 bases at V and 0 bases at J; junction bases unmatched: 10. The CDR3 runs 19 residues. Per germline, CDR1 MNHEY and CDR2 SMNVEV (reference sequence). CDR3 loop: CASSLSGGLARHSTDTQYF. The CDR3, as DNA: TGTGCCAGCAGTTTATCTGGAGGACTAGCGCGACATAGCACAGATACGCAGTATTTT.

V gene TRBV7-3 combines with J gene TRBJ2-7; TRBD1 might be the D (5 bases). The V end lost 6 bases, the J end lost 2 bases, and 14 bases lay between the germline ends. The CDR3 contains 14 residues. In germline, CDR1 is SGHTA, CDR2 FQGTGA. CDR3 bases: TGTGCCAGCAGGCAGGGAACTGGGGCCTACGAGCAGTACTTC. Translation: CASRQGTGAYEQYF.

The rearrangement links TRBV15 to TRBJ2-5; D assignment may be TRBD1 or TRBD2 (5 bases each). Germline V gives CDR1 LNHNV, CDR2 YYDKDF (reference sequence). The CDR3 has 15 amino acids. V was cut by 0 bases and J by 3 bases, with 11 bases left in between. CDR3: CATSRDPRGKETQYF. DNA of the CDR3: TGTGCCACCAGCAGAGATCCGAGGGGAAAAGAGACCCAGTACTTC.

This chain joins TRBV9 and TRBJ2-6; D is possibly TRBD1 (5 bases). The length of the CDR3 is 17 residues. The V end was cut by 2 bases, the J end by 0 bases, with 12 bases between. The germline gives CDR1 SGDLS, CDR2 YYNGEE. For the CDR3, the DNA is TGTGCCAGCAGCGTTGGGGCAGGAGTCTCTGGGGCCAACGTCCTGACTTTC. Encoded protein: CASSVGAGVSGANVLTF.

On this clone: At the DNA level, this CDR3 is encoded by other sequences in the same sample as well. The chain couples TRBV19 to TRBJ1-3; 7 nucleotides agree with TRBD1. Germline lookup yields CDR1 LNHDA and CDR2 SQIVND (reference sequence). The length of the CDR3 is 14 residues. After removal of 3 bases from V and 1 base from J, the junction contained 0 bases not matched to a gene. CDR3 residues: CASSMDRSGNTIYF. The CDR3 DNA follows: TGTGCCAGTAGTATGGACAGGTCTGGAAACACCATATATTTT.

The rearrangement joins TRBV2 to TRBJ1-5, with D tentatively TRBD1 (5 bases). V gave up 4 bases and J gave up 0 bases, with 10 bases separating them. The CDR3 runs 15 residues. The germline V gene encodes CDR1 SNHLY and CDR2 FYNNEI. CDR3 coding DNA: TGTGCCAGCAGTGGGACGCAGGGTAGCAATCAGCCCCAGCATTTT. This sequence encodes CASSGTQGSNQPQHF.

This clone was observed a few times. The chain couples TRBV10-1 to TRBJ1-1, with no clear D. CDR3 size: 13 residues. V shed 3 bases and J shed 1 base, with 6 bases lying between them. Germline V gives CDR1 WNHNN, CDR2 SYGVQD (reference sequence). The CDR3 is CASSESGNTEAFF. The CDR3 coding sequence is TGCGCCAGCAGTGAATCCGGGAACACTGAAGCTTTCTTT.

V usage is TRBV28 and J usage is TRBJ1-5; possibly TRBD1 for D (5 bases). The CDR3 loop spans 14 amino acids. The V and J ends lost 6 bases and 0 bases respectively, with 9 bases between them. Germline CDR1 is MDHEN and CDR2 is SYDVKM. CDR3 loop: CASSRDPSNQPQHF. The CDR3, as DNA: TGTGCCAGCAGCCGGGACCCTAGCAATCAGCCCCAGCATTTT.

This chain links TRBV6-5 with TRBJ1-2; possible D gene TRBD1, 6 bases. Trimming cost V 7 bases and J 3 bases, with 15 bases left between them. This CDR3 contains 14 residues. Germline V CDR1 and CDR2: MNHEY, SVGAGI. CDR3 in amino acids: CASIAPGADYGYTF. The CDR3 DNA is TGTGCCAGCATTGCCCCGGGGGCAGACTATGGCTACACCTTC.

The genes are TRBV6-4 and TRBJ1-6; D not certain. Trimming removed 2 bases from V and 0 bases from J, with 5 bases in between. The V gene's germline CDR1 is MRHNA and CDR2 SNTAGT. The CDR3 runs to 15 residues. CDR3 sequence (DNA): TGTGCCAGCAGTGACCCAAGCTCCTATAATTCACCCCTCCACTTT. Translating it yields CASSDPSSYNSPLHF.

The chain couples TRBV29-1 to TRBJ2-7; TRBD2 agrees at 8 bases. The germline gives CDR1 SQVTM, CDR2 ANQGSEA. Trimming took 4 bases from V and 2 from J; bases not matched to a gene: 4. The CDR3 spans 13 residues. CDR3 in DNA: TGCAGCGTTGTTCGGGGGGGCACCTACGAGCAGTACTTC. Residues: CSVVRGGTYEQYF.

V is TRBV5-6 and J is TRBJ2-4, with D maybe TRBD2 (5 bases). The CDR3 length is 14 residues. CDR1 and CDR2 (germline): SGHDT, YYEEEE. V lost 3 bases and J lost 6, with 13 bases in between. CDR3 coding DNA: TGTGCCAGCAGCTCTGCGGCCAGCGGAAACATTCAGTACTTC. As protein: CASSSAASGNIQYF. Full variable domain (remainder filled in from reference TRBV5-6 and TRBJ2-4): DAGVTQSPTHLIKTRGQQVTLRCSPKSGHDTVSWYQQALGQGPQFIFQYYEEEERQRGNFPDRFSGHQFPNYSSELNVNALLLGDSALYLCASSSAASGNIQYFGAGTRLSVL.

CDR3 in amino acids: CASSIPTGDSYEQYF. Written as DNA, the CDR3 is TGTGCCAGCAGTATCCCCACAGGTGATTCCTACGAGCAGTACTTC. The V and J genes are TRBV28 and TRBJ2-7; D is perhaps TRBD1 (5 bases). Germline CDR1 and CDR2: MDHEN and SYDVKM. V lost 5 bases and J lost 1, with 15 bases in between. There are 15 residues in the CDR3.

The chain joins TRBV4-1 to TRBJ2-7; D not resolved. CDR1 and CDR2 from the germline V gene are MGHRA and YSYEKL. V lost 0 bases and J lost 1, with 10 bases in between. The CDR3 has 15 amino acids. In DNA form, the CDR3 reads TGCGCCAGCAGCCAAGATCCGGGCAGGTCCTACGAGCAGTACTTC. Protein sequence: CASSQDPGRSYEQYF.

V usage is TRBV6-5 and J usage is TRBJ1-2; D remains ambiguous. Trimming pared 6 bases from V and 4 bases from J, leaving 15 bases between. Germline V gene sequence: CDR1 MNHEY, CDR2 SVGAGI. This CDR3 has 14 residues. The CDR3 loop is CASRPTTRSYGYTF. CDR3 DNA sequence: TGTGCCAGCAGACCCACCACACGATCCTATGGCTACACCTTC.

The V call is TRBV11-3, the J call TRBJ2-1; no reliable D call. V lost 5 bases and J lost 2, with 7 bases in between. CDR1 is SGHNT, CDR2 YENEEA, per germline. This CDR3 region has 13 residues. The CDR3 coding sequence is TGTGCCAGCAGCCTCACAGCCTACAATGAGCAGTTCTTC. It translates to CASSLTAYNEQFF.